This T cell receptor (beta chain) was recovered during a study of cytomegalovirus exposure and HLA in healthy donors. Regarding the study as a whole: Within the data, a cluster of highly shared sequence variants was likely a sequencing artifact. In a later analysis, CMV-associated beta chains were mostly HLA-associated, it appeared.

This CDR3 contains 16 residues. Germline-derived CDR1 and CDR2 are SGHVS and FQNEAQ. V was pared by 5 bases and J by 0 bases, with 6 bases of the junction left unmatched. As regards this clone: Its specificity is unknown.

60 Vbeta and 13 Jbeta primers were used in PCR. The assay was immunoSEQ multiplex PCR, and TCRdb's table has in-frame clones only and misses some. The sample table includes approximately 150,000 clones. The sequenced sample was PBMCs. The V gene is TRBV7-8, the J gene TRBJ2-1, with TRBD2 matching 8 bases. The TCR comes from a woman aged 40 to 50 in good health and CMV-seronegative. The chain's CDR3 is CASSILAGSSYNEQFF. DNA for the CDR3: TGTGCCAGCAGCATTCTAGCGGGTAGCTCCTACAATGAGCAGTTCTTC.